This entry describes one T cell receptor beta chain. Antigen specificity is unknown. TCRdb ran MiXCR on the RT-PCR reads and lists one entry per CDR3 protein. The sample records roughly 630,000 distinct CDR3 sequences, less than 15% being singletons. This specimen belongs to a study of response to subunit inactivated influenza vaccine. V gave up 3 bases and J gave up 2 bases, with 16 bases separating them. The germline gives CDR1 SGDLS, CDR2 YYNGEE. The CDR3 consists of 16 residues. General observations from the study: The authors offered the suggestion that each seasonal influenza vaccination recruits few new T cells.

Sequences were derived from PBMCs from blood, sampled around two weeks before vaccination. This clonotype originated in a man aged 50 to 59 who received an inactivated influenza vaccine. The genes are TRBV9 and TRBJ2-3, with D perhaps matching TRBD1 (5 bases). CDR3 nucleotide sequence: TGTGCCAGCAGCGCAGAAGCAGGACACACCACAGATACGCAGTATTTT. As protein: CASSAEAGHTTDTQYF. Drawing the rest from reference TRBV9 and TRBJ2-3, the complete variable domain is DSGVTQTPKHLITATGQRVTLRCSPRSGDLSVYWYQQSLDQGLQFLIQYYNGEERAKGNILERFSAQQFPDLHSELNLSSLELGDSALYFCASSAEAGHTTDTQYFGPGTRLTVL.